Here is one TCR beta chain with its context. Only in-frame clones appear in the TCRdb table, and some are missing; sequencing was by immunoSEQ multiplex PCR. The sample lists roughly 74,000 clones, roughly 90% occurring once. This sample stems from a study of technical replicates of blood from several donors. The germline V and J ends were trimmed by 0 bases and 6 bases, with 17 bases remaining between them. Looked up from germline, CDR1 is MGHRA and CDR2 is YSYEKL. This CDR3 spans 16 amino acids. This receptor was taken from a human donor in good health. Sequenced input: T cells isolated from PBMCs. V usage is TRBV4-1 and J usage is TRBJ1-1; unclear D gene. The CDR3 loop is CASSQDYSNPWAEAFF. The CDR3 coding sequence is TGCGCCAGCAGCCAAGATTATAGCAACCCCTGGGCTGAAGCTTTCTTT.